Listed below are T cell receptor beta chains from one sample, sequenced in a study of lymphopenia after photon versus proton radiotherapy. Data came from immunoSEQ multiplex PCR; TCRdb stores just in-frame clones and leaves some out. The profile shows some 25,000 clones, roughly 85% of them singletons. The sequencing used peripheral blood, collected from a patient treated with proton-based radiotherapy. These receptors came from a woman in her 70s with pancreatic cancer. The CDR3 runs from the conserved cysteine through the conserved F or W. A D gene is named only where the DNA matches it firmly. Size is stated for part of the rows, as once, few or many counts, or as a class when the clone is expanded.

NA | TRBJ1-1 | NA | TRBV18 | CASSPGTNGAFF | TGTGCCAGCTCACCCGGCACCAATGGAGCTTTCTTT
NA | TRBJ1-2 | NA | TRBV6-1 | CASSETFSNAVYGYTF | TGTGCCAGCAGTGAAACCTTCAGCAATGCTGTTTATGGCTACACCTTC
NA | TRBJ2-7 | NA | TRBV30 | CAWRGRPSEQYF | TGTGCCTGGAGGGGACGTCCCTCCGAGCAGTACTTC
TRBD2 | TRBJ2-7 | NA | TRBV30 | CAWRVSGTYSYEQYF | TGTGCCTGGAGGGTTAGCGGGACCTATTCCTACGAGCAGTACTTC
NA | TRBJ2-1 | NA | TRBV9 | CASSPQGGEQFF | TGTGCCAGCAGCCCCCAGGGAGGTGAGCAGTTCTTC
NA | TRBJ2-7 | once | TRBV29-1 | CSFVSATYEQYF | TGCAGCTTCGTTAGCGCAACCTACGAGCAGTACTTC
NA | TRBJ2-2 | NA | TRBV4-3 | CASSRTTLTMNTGELFF | TGCGCCAGCAGCCGAACCACTTTAACCATGAACACCGGGGAGCTGTTTTTT
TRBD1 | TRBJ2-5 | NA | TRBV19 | CASRQTGGGETQYF | TGTGCCAGTAGACAGACAGGGGGCGGCGAGACCCAGTACTTC
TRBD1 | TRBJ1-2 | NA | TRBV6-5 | CASSSGQGSIYGYTF | TGTGCCAGCAGTTCCGGACAGGGATCTATCTATGGCTACACCTTC
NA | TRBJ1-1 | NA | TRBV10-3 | CAISESTGNTEAFF | TGTGCCATCAGTGAGTCGACAGGCAACACTGAAGCTTTCTTT
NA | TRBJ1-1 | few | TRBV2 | CASRMGVNTEAFF | TGTGCCAGCAGAATGGGGGTGAACACTGAAGCTTTCTTT
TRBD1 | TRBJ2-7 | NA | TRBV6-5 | CASSFSRTGVAYEQYF | TGTGCCAGCAGTTTCAGCCGGACAGGGGTCGCGTACGAGCAGTACTTC
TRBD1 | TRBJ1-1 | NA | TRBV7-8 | CASSQTRGHTNTEAFF | TGTGCCAGCAGCCAAACCAGGGGGCATACGAACACTGAAGCTTTCTTT